This T cell receptor (beta chain) was found in a study of cytomegalovirus exposure and HLA in healthy donors. About the research overall: In a previous analysis, 100 million to 140 million unique TCR beta sequences were found from roughly 200 million T cells. Study-wide results and limits: Association of a missense DCLRE1C variant with TCR beta V- and J-gene trimming was reported in a later analysis.

With respect to this clone: The target antigen is unknown.

Healthy bone marrow donors made up the cohort. Vbeta (60) and Jbeta (13) primers were used in the PCR. Profiled with immunoSEQ multiplex PCR; TCRdb holds only in-frame clones, not every one. The sample records about 140,000 clones, roughly 82% being singletons. The sequenced sample was PBMCs. This TCR was recovered from a man aged 18 to 29 in good health and CMV-seropositive.

The CDR3 loop is CATSNSGEETQYF. CDR3 DNA sequence: TGTGCCACCAGCAATAGCGGGGAAGAGACCCAGTACTTC. The V call is TRBV15, the J call TRBJ2-5; 8 bases map to TRBD2. The V gene's germline CDR1 is LNHNV and CDR2 YYDKDF (reference sequence). The CDR3 is 13 amino acids. The V and J ends lost 4 bases and 3 bases, in that order; junction bases with no gene match: 1.